A selection of T cell receptor beta chains follows, all from one sample in a study of T cells after yellow fever vaccination. MiXCR was run by TCRdb on the 5' RACE reads, yielding one entry per CDR3 protein. Of approximately 550,000 distinct CDR3 sequences listed, 13% were seen once; the top ten hold around 15%. The material was PBMCs, obtained on the day of the yellow fever booster vaccination. The receptors stem from a man aged 25 to 40 who received the YFV17D yellow fever vaccine. Each CDR3 is given with its conserved first and last residue. Fields, in order: V gene, D gene, clone size, J gene, CDR3 DNA, CDR3 protein. The D gene is left open where the match is weak. Clone size is not always given. Where it is, it says once, few, many or a class for expanded clones.

TRBV20-1	TRBD2	few	TRBJ2-3	TGCAGTGCTAGATCTCCGTGGGAGCGGGGAAGCACAGATACGCAGTATTTT	CSARSPWERGSTDTQYF
TRBV12-3/TRBV12-4	.	.	TRBJ2-7	TGTGCCATCAGTTTACGCCGCGTCGGGGGAACTTCATACGAGCAGTACTTC	CAISLRRVGGTSYEQYF
TRBV28	.	.	TRBJ2-5	TGTGCCACCGCTCTGGGGGGGGCCTTTACTCAAGAGACCCAGTACTTC	CATALGGAFTQETQYF
TRBV6-2/TRBV6-3	TRBD2	few	TRBJ2-3	TGTGCCAGCAGACGACTAGCGGGAGAGGCAGATACGCAGTATTTT	CASRRLAGEADTQYF
TRBV5-4	TRBD1	.	TRBJ2-3	TGTGCCAGCAGTCCAAAGGGGGCCCCGGGCACAGATACGCAGTATTTT	CASSPKGAPGTDTQYF
TRBV7-9	.	.	TRBJ2-7	TGTGCCAGCAGCTTGATGGAGGGGGCCTACGAGCAGTACTTC	CASSLMEGAYEQYF
TRBV3-1	.	.	TRBJ1-1	TGTGCCAGCAGCCAAGATACTTCGGAGGGCAGGGCTTTCTTT	CASSQDTSEGRAFF
TRBV5-6	.	.	TRBJ2-7	TGTGCCAGCGGCTCCGGGCCCCACGACGAGCAGTACTTC	CASGSGPHDEQYF
TRBV18	TRBD1	few	TRBJ1-4	TGTGCCAGCTCATTACAGTCGACAGGGAATGAAAAACTGTTTTTT	CASSLQSTGNEKLFF
TRBV6-5	.	.	TRBJ2-3	TGTGCCAGCAGTTACTCGACCGCTAGCACAGATACGCAGTATTTT	CASSYSTASTDTQYF
TRBV18	TRBD1	.	TRBJ2-7	TGTGCCAGCTCACGAGAACGGACAGGATCTTACTACGAGCAGTACTTC	CASSRERTGSYYEQYF
TRBV19	.	.	TRBJ2-1	TGTGCCAGTAGTATCCCCTCCTACAATGAGCAGTTCTTC	CASSIPSYNEQFF
TRBV29-1	.	few	TRBJ2-7	TGCAGCGTGCGGGACCCCAACTACGAGCAGTACTTC	CSVRDPNYEQYF
TRBV28	TRBD1	.	TRBJ2-1	TGTGCCAGCAAGACAGGGGGTGTCTACAATGAGCAGTTCTTC	CASKTGGVYNEQFF
TRBV10-3	TRBD1	.	TRBJ2-3	TGTGCCATCAGGCAGGGGGTCACGCAGTATTTT	CAIRQGVTQYF
TRBV7-2	TRBD2	many	TRBJ2-7	TGTGCCAGCAGCTCCTCCGGGACTAGCGGATACGAGCAGTACTTC	CASSSSGTSGYEQYF
TRBV5-1	TRBD2	.	TRBJ2-3	TGCGCCAGCAGCTTGGTCCCTCAGACGAGCGGGATGACAGATACGCAGTATTTT	CASSLVPQTSGMTDTQYF
TRBV2	TRBD1	.	TRBJ1-5	TGTGCCAGCAGTGAAGGGACAGGGGGCTATGGCAATCAGCCCCAGCATTTT	CASSEGTGGYGNQPQHF
TRBV11-2	.	.	TRBJ2-1	TGTGCCAGCAGCTTAGAGGTAGGAGTCTACTCCTACAATGAGCAGTTCTTC	CASSLEVGVYSYNEQFF